This is a list of T cell receptor beta chains from one sample in a study of T cell repertoires in cytomegalovirus infection. Each CDR3 protein is one row after TCRdb ran MiXCR on the reads. Among approximately 73,000 distinct CDR3 sequences listed, 40% were seen once. These TCRs' antigens remain unknown. The sequencing used CD8+ T cells from cultured PBMCs, collected from culture after CMV antigen stimulation. The receptors derive from a human donor in good health (CMV status not recorded). Some clones in this sample may be carry-over from other donors' samples. CDR3s include the opening cysteine and the closing phenylalanine or tryptophan. D genes are given only for firm matches. Size is stated for part of the rows, as once, few or many counts, or as a class when the clone is expanded.

v_gene,j_gene,abundance,d_gene,CDR3nt,CDR3aa
TRBV6-1,TRBJ1-6,few,NA,TGTGCTACCAACCCAGGGGCCCGAAGCTCCTATAATTCACCCCTCCACTTT,CATNPGARSSYNSPLHF
TRBV20-1,TRBJ1-5,few,NA,TGCAGTGCTAGAGAAGGTCCCGGCAGCAATCAGCCCCAGCATTTT,CSAREGPGSNQPQHF
TRBV7-6,TRBJ2-2,NA,NA,TGTGCCAGCAGCTTATTCCCTATGGGGGCTGAAACCGGGGAGCTGTTTTTT,CASSLFPMGAETGELFF
TRBV27,TRBJ1-6,NA,NA,TGTGCCAGCAGTTTCCAGGCGCCGTTCTATAATTCACCCCTCCACTTT,CASSFQAPFYNSPLHF
TRBV7-2,TRBJ2-3,NA,TRBD2,TGTGCCAGCAGCTTTTCAGCGGGAACAGATACGCAGTATTTT,CASSFSAGTDTQYF
TRBV4-1,TRBJ2-1,few,NA,TGCGCCAGCAGCCAAGTAGGGGCTACCTACAATGAGCAGTTCTTC,CASSQVGATYNEQFF
TRBV19,TRBJ2-1,NA,TRBD1,TGTGCCAGTAGTACGACAGGGTACAATGAGCAGTTCTTC,CASSTTGYNEQFF
TRBV2,TRBJ1-5,NA,TRBD1,TGTGCCAGCAGGCTGGGGGACAGGGGGCCCAATCAGCCCCAGCATTTT,CASRLGDRGPNQPQHF
TRBV7-8,TRBJ1-4,few,NA,TGTGCCAGCAGCTTAGAGGGGCAGTTAAAACTGTTTTTT,CASSLEGQLKLFF
TRBV7-2,TRBJ2-7,NA,NA,TGTGCCAGCAGCTTAGATATCGCGGGCCGCAGGTACTACGAGCAGTACTTC,CASSLDIAGRRYYEQYF
TRBV5-1,TRBJ2-6,NA,NA,TGCGCCAGCAGCTTGGGTATGGGGGCCAACGTCCTGACTTTC,CASSLGMGANVLTF
TRBV4-1,TRBJ2-1,few,NA,TGCGCCAGCAGCCAAGGAGATGGAACCTACAATGAGCAGTTCTTC,CASSQGDGTYNEQFF
TRBV7-2,TRBJ2-7,NA,TRBD1,TGTGCCAGCAGCTTTAACCCGGGACAGGGTTTGGACGAGCAGTACTTC,CASSFNPGQGLDEQYF
TRBV7-2,TRBJ1-1,many,NA,TGTGCCAGCAGCTTACTTACCGGGGGGTTTACTGAAGCTTTCTTT,CASSLLTGGFTEAFF
TRBV6-2/TRBV6-3,TRBJ2-7,NA,NA,TGTGCCAGCAGTTACCCTGGGGCCTCGCCGGGGGAGGAGCAGTACTTC,CASSYPGASPGEEQYF
TRBV7-3,TRBJ1-6,few,NA,TGTGCCAGCAGCCCCCTTGGGGGGTCGGCCCTCCACTTT,CASSPLGGSALHF
TRBV5-1,TRBJ2-3,NA,NA,TGCGCCAGCAGCTTGCTAACCCGCAGGTTGAGTCCCAGCACAGATACGCAGTATTTT,CASSLLTRRLSPSTDTQYF
TRBV9,TRBJ2-3,NA,TRBD2,TGTGCCAGCAGCGTGCCGACTAGCGAGGATACGCAGTATTTT,CASSVPTSEDTQYF
TRBV5-1,TRBJ1-1,NA,TRBD1,TGCGCCAGCAGCCCCGGGACAGGGGTATCTGAAGCTTTCTTT,CASSPGTGVSEAFF
TRBV29-1,TRBJ1-2,few,NA,TGCAGCGTTGAAGCGACAAGCTATGGCTACACCTTC,CSVEATSYGYTF
TRBV6-6,TRBJ2-3,NA,NA,TGTGCCAGCAGTTACGGGGGGCCGACAGATACGCAGTATTTT,CASSYGGPTDTQYF
TRBV7-9,TRBJ1-3,NA,NA,TGTGCCAGCAAAATGGGTACTGGAAACACCATATATTTT,CASKMGTGNTIYF
TRBV28,TRBJ2-5,few,NA,TGTGCCAGCAGTCTGAGTAATTTCCAAGAGACCCAGTACTTC,CASSLSNFQETQYF
TRBV6-1,TRBJ1-1,NA,NA,TGTGCCAGCAGTGAAGCGGTGGGCGCTTTCTTT,CASSEAVGAFF